This T cell receptor (beta chain) originates from a study of STAT5B mutations in CD4+ large granular lymphocyte leukemia. General study results and limits: The clonality comparison with controls used just five to seven CD4-sorted patient samples.

Bead-separated CD4+, CD4+CD8+, CD57+ or CD56+ fractions, or PBMC, were used. Some clones are missing from TCRdb's copy, which holds only in-frame ones; the method was immunoSEQ multiplex PCR. The repertoire holds 4,200 or so clones, approximately 77% seen once, with roughly four fifths in the top ten. In its sample, this clone ranks as medium-sized (0.01 to 0.1%). Its target is not known. The length of the CDR3 is 13 residues. Trimming shortened V by 5 bases and J by 2 bases, and 10 bases separated the two germline ends. Germline assignment: CDR1 MNHNS and CDR2 SASEGT. What was sequenced was PBMCs. The J gene is TRBJ2-7, the V gene TRBV6-1; no clear D. This TCR derives from a man between 60 and 75 years old with CD4+ T-cell large granular lymphocyte leukemia. As DNA, the CDR3 is TGTGCCAGCAGTCCCGCGGTCGCCTACGAGCAGTACTTC. Translated: CASSPAVAYEQYF.